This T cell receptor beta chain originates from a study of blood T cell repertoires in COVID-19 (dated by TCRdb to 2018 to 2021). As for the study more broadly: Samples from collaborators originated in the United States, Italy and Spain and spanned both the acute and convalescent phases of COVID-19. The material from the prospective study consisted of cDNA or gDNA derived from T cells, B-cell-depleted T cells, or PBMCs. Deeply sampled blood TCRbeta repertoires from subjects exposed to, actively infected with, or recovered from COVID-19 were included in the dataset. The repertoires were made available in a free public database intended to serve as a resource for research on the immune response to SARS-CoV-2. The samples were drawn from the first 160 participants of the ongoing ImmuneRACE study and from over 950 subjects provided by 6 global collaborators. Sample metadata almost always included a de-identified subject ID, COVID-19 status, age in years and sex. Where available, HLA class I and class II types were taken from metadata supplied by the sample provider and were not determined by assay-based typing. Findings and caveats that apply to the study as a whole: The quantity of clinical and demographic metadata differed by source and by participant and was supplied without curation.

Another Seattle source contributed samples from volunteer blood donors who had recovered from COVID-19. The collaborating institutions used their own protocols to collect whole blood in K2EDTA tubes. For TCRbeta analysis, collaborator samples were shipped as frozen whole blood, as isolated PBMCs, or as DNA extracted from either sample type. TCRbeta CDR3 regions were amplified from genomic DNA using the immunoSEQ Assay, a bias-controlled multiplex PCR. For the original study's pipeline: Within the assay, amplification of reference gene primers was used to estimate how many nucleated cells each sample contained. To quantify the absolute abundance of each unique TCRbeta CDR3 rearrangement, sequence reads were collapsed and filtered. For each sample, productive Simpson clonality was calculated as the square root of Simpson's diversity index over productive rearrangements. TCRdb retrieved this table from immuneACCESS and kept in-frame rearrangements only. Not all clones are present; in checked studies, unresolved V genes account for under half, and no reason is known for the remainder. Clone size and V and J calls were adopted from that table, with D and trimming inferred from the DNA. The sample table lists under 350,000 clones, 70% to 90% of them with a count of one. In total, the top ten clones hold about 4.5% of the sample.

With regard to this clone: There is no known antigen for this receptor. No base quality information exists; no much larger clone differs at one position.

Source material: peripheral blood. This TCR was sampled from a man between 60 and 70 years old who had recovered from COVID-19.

The nucleotide sequence is TGTGCCAGCAGCCCCAGCGTCGGCGCGGTGACCCAGTACTTC. It translates to CASSPSVGAVTQYF. The chain couples TRBV7-6 to TRBJ2-5; no D gene call is confident. Including cysteine and phenylalanine, the CDR3 has 14 amino acids. The CDR3 DNA has 42 bases and is translated from base 1. CDR1 is given as SGHVS and CDR2 as FNYEAQ, both from the germline V gene. V loses 5 bases of germline sequence and J loses 7 bases, and the interval between the two ends is 17 bases.